This T cell receptor beta chain was sequenced in a study of cytomegalovirus exposure and HLA in healthy donors. Trimming cost V 0 bases and J 2 bases, with 8 bases left between them. The CDR3 has 14 residues. The germline V gene has CDR1 SGHVS and CDR2 FNYEAQ. Study-wide results and caveats: In an earlier analysis, most TCR beta V segments were productive about 87% or about 30% of the time. Owing to their indistinguishability, certain V segments, notably TRBV6-2 and TRBV6-3, were excluded. Per published accounts, TCR beta sequences correctly predicted the HLA-A and HLA-B alleles of most subjects.

As concerns this clone: Its antigen is unidentified.

The PCR contained 60 Vbeta and 13 Jbeta primers. Sequencing was performed with immunoSEQ multiplex PCR; in TCRdb, only in-frame clones are kept and a portion is missing. This sample carries more than 95,000 clones, with 2% to 2.5% going to the ten biggest clones. The sequenced sample was PBMCs. The chain carries TRBV7-6 and TRBJ2-7, with a tentative D call TRBD2 (6 bases). The TCR was taken from a man aged 40-50 years in good health and CMV-seronegative. CDR3: CASSLAGGTYEQYF. The CDR3 DNA reads as TGTGCCAGCAGCTTAGCGGGCGGGACCTACGAGCAGTACTTC.